The rows below give T cell receptor beta chains drawn from one sample of a study of cytomegalovirus exposure and HLA in healthy donors. Profiled with immunoSEQ multiplex PCR; TCRdb holds only in-frame clones, not every one. The sample yields about 210,000 clones, 78% seen once. The specimen was PBMCs. Receptor source: a boy aged 5-17 years in good health and CMV-seronegative. CDR3s include the opening cysteine and the closing phenylalanine or tryptophan.

j_call v_call cdr3_aa
TRBJ1-2 TRBV7-3 CASSLTGGNYGYTF
TRBJ1-1 TRBV19 CASSIGRHPLNTEAFF
TRBJ2-7 TRBV5-1 CASDPGTGEAYEQYF
TRBJ2-7 TRBV11-3 CASSLGLAGGLEQYF
TRBJ2-3 TRBV11-2 CASSLGGQGTDTQYF
TRBJ2-2 TRBV11-3 CASRPGTGELFF
TRBJ2-5 TRBV2 CASTQGGSQETQYF
TRBJ2-7 TRBV28 CASLPTPGQGKGRYEQYF
TRBJ1-1 TRBV6-1 CASSERGDLNTEAFF
TRBJ2-7 TRBV2 CASSFNDRFYEQYF
TRBJ1-3 TRBV7-9 CASSLESWGSSGNTIYF
TRBJ1-2 TRBV19 CASSILAGGAYGYTF
TRBJ2-7 TRBV28 CASNKRGGREQYF
TRBJ2-5 TRBV2 CASSEIAAQAQYF
TRBJ1-3 TRBV7-8 CASSLRGIASGNTIYF
TRBJ2-6 TRBV18 CASSPRGANVLTF
TRBJ2-1 TRBV11-2 CASSLSPFGGSYNEQFF
TRBJ1-2 TRBV19 CASRGGTGGSYGYTF
TRBJ2-7 TRBV30 CAWRPGGGIPPYEQYF
TRBJ2-7 TRBV10-2 CASSRTSHEQYF
TRBJ1-1 TRBV11-3 CASSLAGENTEAFF
TRBJ2-5 TRBV25-1 CASSEDRTGKQTQYF
TRBJ1-1 TRBV5-8 CASSQTLTLTRDTEAFF
TRBJ2-5 TRBV11-3 CASSPRALGETQYF
TRBJ2-7 TRBV19 CASSIGADTYEQYF
TRBJ1-5 TRBV6-1 CASSGPLRGLNQPQHF
TRBJ1-1 TRBV5-1 CASSLAIRNTEAFF
TRBJ2-5 TRBV6-5 CASSYFGGAETQYF
TRBJ2-5 TRBV2 CASRRAQETQYF
TRBJ2-2 TRBV27 CASSVAGELFF
TRBJ2-7 TRBV12-2 CASRLNGLAGALGEQYF
TRBJ2-7 TRBV7-9 CASSLALQGLQYF
TRBJ1-4 TRBV7-8 CASSLRATNEKLFF
TRBJ1-4 TRBV11-3 CASSLEAVGGEKLFF
TRBJ2-2 TRBV2 CASSEDRTNTGELFF
TRBJ1-1 TRBV11-2 CASSLAAAGTEAFF
TRBJ2-2 TRBV9 CASSARGQGTGGELFF
TRBJ1-3 TRBV30 CAWTQTRGNTIYF
TRBJ1-6 TRBV1 CTSSQGRQLNMVSLHF
TRBJ2-5 TRBV7-2 CASTPGLAGGSETQYF
TRBJ1-3 TRBV2 CASSGGDARAISGNTIYF
TRBJ2-7 TRBV30 CAWSVSGGFEQYF
TRBJ2-1 TRBV11-2 CASSLALGLAGYYNEQFF
TRBJ1-1 TRBV6-6 CASSSLQGSNTEAFF
TRBJ1-2 TRBV7-3 CASSLQPGQGYGYTF
TRBJ2-1 TRBV6-5 CASRNTGQGGRQFF
TRBJ2-2 TRBV6-1 CASSVETGGDFELFF
TRBJ1-1 TRBV25-1 CASSEAGGSTEAFF
TRBJ2-3 TRBV5-1 CASSLALGGAITDTQYF